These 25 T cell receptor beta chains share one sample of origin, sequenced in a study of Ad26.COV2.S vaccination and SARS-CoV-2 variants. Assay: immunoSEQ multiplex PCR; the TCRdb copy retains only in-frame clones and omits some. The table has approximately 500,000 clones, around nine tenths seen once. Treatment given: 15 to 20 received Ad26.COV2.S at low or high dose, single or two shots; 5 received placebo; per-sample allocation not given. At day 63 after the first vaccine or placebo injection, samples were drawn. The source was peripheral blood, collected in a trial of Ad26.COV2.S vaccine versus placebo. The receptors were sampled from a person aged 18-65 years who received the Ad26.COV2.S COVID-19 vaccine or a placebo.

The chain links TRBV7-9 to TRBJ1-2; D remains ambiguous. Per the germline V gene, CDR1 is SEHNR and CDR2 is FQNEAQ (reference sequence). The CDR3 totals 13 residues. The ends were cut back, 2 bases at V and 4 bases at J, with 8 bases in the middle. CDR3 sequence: CASSLQDLYGYTF. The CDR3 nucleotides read TGTGCCAGCAGCTTACAGGACCTCTATGGCTACACCTTC.

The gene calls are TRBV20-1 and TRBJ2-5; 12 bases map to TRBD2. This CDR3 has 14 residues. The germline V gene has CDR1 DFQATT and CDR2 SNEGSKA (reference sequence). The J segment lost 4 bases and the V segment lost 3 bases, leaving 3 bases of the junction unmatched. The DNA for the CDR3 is TGCAGTGCTAGTAAACTAGCGGGAGGAGAGACCCAGTACTTC. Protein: CSASKLAGGETQYF.

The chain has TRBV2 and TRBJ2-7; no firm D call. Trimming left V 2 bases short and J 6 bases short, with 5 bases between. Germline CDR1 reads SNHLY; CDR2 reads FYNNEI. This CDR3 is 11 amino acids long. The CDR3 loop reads CASSEWGEQYF. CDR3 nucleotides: TGTGCCAGCAGTGAATGGGGCGAGCAGTACTTC.

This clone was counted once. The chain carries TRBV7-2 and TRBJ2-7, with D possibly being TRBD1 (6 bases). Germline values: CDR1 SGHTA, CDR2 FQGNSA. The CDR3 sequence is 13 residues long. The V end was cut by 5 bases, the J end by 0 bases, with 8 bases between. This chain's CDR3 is CASSRDNSYEQYF. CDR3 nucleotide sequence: TGTGCCAGCAGCAGGGACAACTCCTACGAGCAGTACTTC. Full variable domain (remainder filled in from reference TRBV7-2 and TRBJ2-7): GAGVSQSPSNKVTEKGKDVELRCDPISGHTALYWYRQSLGQGLEFLIYFQGNSAPDKSGLPSDRFSAERTGGSVSTLTIQRTQQEDSAVYLCASSRDNSYEQYFGPGTRLTVT.

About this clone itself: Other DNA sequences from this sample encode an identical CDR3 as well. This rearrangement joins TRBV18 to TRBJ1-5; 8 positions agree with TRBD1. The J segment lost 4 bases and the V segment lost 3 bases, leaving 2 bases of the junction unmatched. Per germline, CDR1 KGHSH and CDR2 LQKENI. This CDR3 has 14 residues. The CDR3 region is CASSPGQGNQPQHF. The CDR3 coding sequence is TGTGCCAGCTCACCCGGACAGGGTAATCAGCCCCAGCATTTT.

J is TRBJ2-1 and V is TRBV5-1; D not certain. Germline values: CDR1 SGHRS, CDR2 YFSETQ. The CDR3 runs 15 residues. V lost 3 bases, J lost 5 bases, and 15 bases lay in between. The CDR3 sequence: CASSSIDIRDNEQFF. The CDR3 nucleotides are TGCGCCAGCAGCTCAATCGACATCCGTGACAATGAGCAGTTCTTC.

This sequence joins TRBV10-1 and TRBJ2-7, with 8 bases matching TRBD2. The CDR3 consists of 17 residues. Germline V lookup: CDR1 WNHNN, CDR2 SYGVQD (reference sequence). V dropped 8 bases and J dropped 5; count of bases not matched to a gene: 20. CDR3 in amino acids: CASPIPPLAGRFDEQYF. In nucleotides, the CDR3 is TGCGCCAGCCCTATCCCCCCCTTAGCGGGAAGGTTCGACGAGCAGTACTTC.

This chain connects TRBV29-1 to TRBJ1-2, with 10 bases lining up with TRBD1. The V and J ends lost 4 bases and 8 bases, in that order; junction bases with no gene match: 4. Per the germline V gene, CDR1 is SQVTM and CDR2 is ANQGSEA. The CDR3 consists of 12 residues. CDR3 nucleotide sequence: TGCAGCGTTGGGGGGACAGGGGTCGGCTACACCTTC. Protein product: CSVGGTGVGYTF.

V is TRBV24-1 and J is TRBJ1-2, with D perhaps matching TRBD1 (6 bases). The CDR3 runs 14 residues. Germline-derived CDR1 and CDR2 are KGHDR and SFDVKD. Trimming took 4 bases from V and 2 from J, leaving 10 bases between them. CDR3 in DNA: TGTGCCACCAGTGACCGGACAGAGAACTATGGCTACACCTTC. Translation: CATSDRTENYGYTF.

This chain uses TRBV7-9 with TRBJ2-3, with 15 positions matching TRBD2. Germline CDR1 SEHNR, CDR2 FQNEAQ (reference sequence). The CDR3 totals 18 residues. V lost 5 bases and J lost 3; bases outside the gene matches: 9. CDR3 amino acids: CASSTRGTSGRPTDTQYF. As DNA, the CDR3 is TGTGCCAGCAGCACCCGAGGGACTAGCGGGAGGCCTACAGATACGCAGTATTTT.

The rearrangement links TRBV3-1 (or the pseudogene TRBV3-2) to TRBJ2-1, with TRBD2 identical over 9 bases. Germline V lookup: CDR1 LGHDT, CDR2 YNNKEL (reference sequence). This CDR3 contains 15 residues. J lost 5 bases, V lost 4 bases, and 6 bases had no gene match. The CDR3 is CASSPRLAGNNEQFF. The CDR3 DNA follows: TGTGCCAGCAGCCCCCGCCTAGCGGGGAACAATGAGCAGTTCTTC.

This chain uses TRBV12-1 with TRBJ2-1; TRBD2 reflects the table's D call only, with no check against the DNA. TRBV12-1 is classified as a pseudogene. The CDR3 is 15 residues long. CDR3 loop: CASSPGLAGAHEQFF. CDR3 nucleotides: TGTGCCAGCAGCCCGGGACTAGCGGGAGCCCATGAGCAGTTCTTC.

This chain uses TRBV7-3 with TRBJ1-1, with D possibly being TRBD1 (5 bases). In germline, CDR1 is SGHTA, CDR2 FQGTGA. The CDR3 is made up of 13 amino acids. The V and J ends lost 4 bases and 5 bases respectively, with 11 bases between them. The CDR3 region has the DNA TGTGCCAGCAGCTCAGGGACGGGTACTGAAGCTTTCTTT. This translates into CASSSGTGTEAFF.

This CDR3 is CASSTTGTLNYGYTF. The CDR3 DNA follows: TGCGCCAGCAGCACAACAGGGACTCTAAACTATGGCTACACCTTC. The chain couples TRBV5-1 to TRBJ1-2, with D tentatively TRBD1 (6 bases). CDR1 SGHRS and CDR2 YFSETQ come from the germline V gene. V was pared by 4 bases and J by 2 bases, with 15 bases between. This CDR3 comprises 15 residues.

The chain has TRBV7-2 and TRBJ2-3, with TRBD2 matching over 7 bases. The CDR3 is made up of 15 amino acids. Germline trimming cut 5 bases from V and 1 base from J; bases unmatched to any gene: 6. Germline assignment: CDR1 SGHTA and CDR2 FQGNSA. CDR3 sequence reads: CASSPAGPRTDTQYF. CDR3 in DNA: TGTGCCAGCAGCCCAGCGGGGCCGCGCACAGATACGCAGTATTTT.

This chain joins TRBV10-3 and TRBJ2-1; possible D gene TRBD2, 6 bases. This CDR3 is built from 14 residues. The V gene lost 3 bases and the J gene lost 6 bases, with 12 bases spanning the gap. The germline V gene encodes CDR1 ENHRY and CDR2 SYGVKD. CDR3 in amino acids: CAISDQREVNEQFF. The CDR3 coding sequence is TGTGCCATCAGTGATCAGAGGGAGGTCAATGAGCAGTTCTTC.

Written as DNA, the CDR3 is TGTGCCTGGGGGCGTTGGACTGAAGCTTTCTTT. It specifies CAWGRWTEAFF. This chain connects TRBV30 to TRBJ1-1, with D unresolved. CDR3 length: 11 amino acids. Germline V CDR1 and CDR2: GTSNPN, SVGIG (reference sequence). V was clipped by 5 bases and J by 5 bases, with 9 bases between them.

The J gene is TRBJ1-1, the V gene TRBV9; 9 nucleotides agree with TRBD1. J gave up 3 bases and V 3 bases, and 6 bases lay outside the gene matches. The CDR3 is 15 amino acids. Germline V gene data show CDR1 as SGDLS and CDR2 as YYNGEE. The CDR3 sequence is CASSARTGVDTEAFF. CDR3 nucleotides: TGTGCCAGCAGCGCGAGGACAGGGGTTGACACTGAAGCTTTCTTT.

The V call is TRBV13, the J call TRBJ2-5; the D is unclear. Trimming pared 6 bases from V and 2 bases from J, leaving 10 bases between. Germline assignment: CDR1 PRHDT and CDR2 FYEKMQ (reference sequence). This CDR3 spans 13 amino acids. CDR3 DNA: TGTGCCAGCAGGGGTCCGTCTCAAGAGACCCAGTACTTC. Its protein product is CASRGPSQETQYF. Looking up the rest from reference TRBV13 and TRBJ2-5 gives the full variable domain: AAGVIQSPRHLIKEKRETATLKCYPIPRHDTVYWYQQGPGQDPQFLISFYEKMQSDKGSIPDRFSAQQFSDYHSELNMSSLELGDSALYFCASRGPSQETQYFGPGTRLLVL.

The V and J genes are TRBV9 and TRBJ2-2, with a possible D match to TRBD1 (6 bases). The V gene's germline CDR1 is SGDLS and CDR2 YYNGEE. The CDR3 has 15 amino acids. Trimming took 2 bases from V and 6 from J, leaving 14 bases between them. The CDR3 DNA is TGTGCCAGCAGCGTTCAAGGGGGTCCCGCCGGGGAGCTGTTTTTT. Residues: CASSVQGGPAGELFF. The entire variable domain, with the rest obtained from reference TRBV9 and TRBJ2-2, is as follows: DSGVTQTPKHLITATGQRVTLRCSPRSGDLSVYWYQQSLDQGLQFLIQYYNGEERAKGNILERFSAQQFPDLHSELNLSSLELGDSALYFCASSVQGGPAGELFFGEGSRLTVL.

The CDR3 DNA is TGTGCCACCAATAGCGGGAGGAAGGCAGATACGCAGTATTTT. This sequence encodes CATNSGRKADTQYF. The gene calls are TRBV7-2 and TRBJ2-3; 10 bases agree with TRBD2. The CDR3 extends over 14 amino acids. Germline CDR1 reads SGHTA; CDR2 reads FQGNSA. With V trimmed by 10 bases and J by 4 bases, 8 bases remained unmatched.

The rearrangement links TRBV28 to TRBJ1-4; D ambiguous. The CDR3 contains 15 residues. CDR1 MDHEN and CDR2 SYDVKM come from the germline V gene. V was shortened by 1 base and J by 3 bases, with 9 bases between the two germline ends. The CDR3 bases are TGTGCCAGCAGTTTATACCGGGGTGCTAATGAAAAACTGTTTTTT. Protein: CASSLYRGANEKLFF.

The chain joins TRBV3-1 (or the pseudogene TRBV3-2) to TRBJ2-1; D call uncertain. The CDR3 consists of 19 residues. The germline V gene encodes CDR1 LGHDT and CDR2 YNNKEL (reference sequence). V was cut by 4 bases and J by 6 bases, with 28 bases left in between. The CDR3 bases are TGTGCCAGCAGCCCAGACCTACCCAGCGCGGCCCGAGCTTTCAATGAGCAGTTCTTC. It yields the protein CASSPDLPSAARAFNEQFF.

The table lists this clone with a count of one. CDR3 amino acids: CASSPRGTRDSFTDTQYF. CDR3 DNA: TGTGCCAGCAGCCCTCGAGGTACACGGGACTCCTTCACAGATACGCAGTATTTT. This rearrangement joins TRBV27 to TRBJ2-3; tentative D call: TRBD2 (6 bases). V was trimmed by 6 bases and J by 2 bases, leaving 24 bases between them. Germline V gene lookup returns CDR1 MNHEY and CDR2 SMNVEV (reference sequence). This CDR3 is 18 amino acids long.

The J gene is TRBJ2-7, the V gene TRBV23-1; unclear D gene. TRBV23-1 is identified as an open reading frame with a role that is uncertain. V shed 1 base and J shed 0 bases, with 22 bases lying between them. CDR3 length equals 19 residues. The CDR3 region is CASSQFGLPRDTYSYEQYF. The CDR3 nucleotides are TGCGCCAGCAGTCAATTCGGCCTCCCCCGAGACACCTACTCCTACGAGCAGTACTTC.